The T cell receptor (beta chain) described here comes from a study of PD-1 blockade in classical Hodgkin lymphoma. Brentuximab vedotin exposure varied, and every patient relapsed after autologous stem cell transplantation. Complete response, partial response or progressive disease made up the best responses. Broader study findings: At C4D1, TCR diversity had climbed significantly for CD4+ cells, though not for CD8+ cells.

V shed 6 bases, J shed 5 bases, and the junction held 5 bases outside the gene matches. The CDR3 is 14 amino acids. Per germline, CDR1 MNHNS and CDR2 SASEGT. Measured with immunoSEQ multiplex PCR; TCRdb has only the in-frame clones, and not every one. Among approximately 84,000 clones listed, 89% were seen once. A remark on this clone: Its antigen is still unknown.

The chain employs TRBV6-1 and TRBJ2-5, with 11 nucleotides matching TRBD1. This receptor was taken from a human donor with classical Hodgkin lymphoma. The specimen was peripheral blood mononuclear cells (PBMCs), collected at baseline. CDR3 sequence: CASSGQGAGETQYF. Written as DNA, the CDR3 is TGTGCCAGCAGCGGACAGGGGGCTGGGGAGACCCAGTACTTC.